One sample yielded the 30 T cell receptor beta chains listed below, sequenced in a study of blood T cell repertoires in COVID-19. Here immunoSEQ multiplex PCR was the method, and the copy in TCRdb shows in-frame clones only, minus some. The table shows more than 150,000 clones, with roughly 86% occurring only once. Sequenced: peripheral blood. The source of these receptors is a man aged 18 to 30 with acute or convalescent COVID-19.

The gene calls are TRBV30 and TRBJ2-1, with 7 bases lining up with TRBD2. From germline, CDR1 is GTSNPN and CDR2 SVGIG (reference sequence). With 3 bases clipped from V and 9 bases from J, the junction kept 5 bases outside the gene matches. This CDR3 is built from 12 residues. The CDR3 DNA reads TGTGCCTGGAGGAGGGGCGGGGGTGAGCAGTTCTTC. This gives the protein CAWRRGGGEQFF.

The rearrangement uses TRBV7-3 and TRBJ2-6; weak D call: TRBD1 (7 bases). The length of the CDR3 is 18 residues. The V end lost 1 base, the J end lost 1 base, and 14 bases lay between the germline ends. Germline-derived CDR1 and CDR2 are SGHTA and FQGTGA. The CDR3 region has the DNA TGTGCCAGCAGCTTAATAGGCAGGGGGAGGTCTGGGGCCAACGTCCTGACTTTC. Translated: CASSLIGRGRSGANVLTF.

The chain is built from TRBV7-6 and TRBJ2-7, with D maybe TRBD1 (6 bases). Germline V gene data show CDR1 as SGHVS and CDR2 as FNYEAQ. This CDR3 is built from 15 residues. V gave up 0 bases and J gave up 0 bases, with 9 bases separating them. CDR3 region: CASSLAGAVSYEQYF. CDR3 nucleotides: TGTGCCAGCAGCTTAGCGGGGGCAGTCTCCTACGAGCAGTACTTC.

This chain connects TRBV25-1 to TRBJ1-6, with D unresolved. Trimming stripped 8 bases from V and 14 bases from J, with 16 bases between. Germline CDR1 MGHDK, CDR2 SYGVNS. This CDR3 has 12 amino acids. The CDR3 sequence is CASHGTGGTLHF. For the CDR3, the DNA is TGTGCCAGCCACGGAACCGGCGGGACCCTCCACTTT.

The chain uses TRBV12-3 or TRBV12-4 and TRBJ2-5, with D hard to call. This CDR3 is built from 13 residues. Trimming pared 3 bases from V and 4 bases from J, leaving 9 bases between. The CDR3 is CASSFTGLETQYF. The CDR3 DNA follows: TGTGCCAGCAGTTTTACCGGGTTAGAGACCCAGTACTTC.

The sample holds a few counts of this clone. The chain carries TRBV2 and TRBJ1-1, with a possible D match to TRBD1 (5 bases). Germline assignment: CDR1 SNHLY and CDR2 FYNNEI. The CDR3 spans 15 residues. Trimming stripped 3 bases from V and 3 bases from J, with 14 bases between. CDR3 residues: CASSEDGGRDTEAFF. CDR3 bases: TGTGCCAGCAGTGAGGACGGGGGAAGGGACACTGAAGCTTTCTTT.

The chain recombines TRBV6-1 with TRBJ1-6, with D unclear. Between the trimmed V and J ends, which lost 4 bases and 9 bases, there was a span of 19 bases. In germline, CDR1 is MNHNS, CDR2 SASEGT. CDR3 length: 16 residues. In DNA, the CDR3 is TGTGCCAGCAGTGTCCTAGTCGAGACTATCGGTTCACCCCTCCACTTT. Its protein product is CASSVLVETIGSPLHF.

The chain links TRBV18 to TRBJ1-5; 9 nucleotides match TRBD1. CDR3 length equals 14 residues. V lost 6 bases, J lost 7 bases, and 7 bases stayed unmatched. Germline CDR1 KGHSH, CDR2 LQKENI. The CDR3 protein is CASSRTGGAQPQHF. The CDR3 bases are TGTGCCAGCTCTCGAACAGGGGGCGCCCAGCCCCAGCATTTT.

The V and J genes are TRBV4-1 and TRBJ2-3; 11 positions agree with TRBD2. J gave up 2 bases and V 1 base, and 5 bases lay outside the gene matches. Per germline, CDR1 MGHRA and CDR2 YSYEKL. The CDR3 is made up of 17 amino acids. CDR3 coding DNA: TGCGCCAGCAGCCAAGGACTAGCGGGGACAAACACAGATACGCAGTATTTT. This codes for CASSQGLAGTNTDTQYF.

The rearrangement links TRBV2 to TRBJ1-6; D remains ambiguous. CDR3 size: 16 residues. Trimming left V 1 base short and J 9 bases short, with 16 bases between. Germline assignment: CDR1 SNHLY and CDR2 FYNNEI. CDR3 in amino acids: CASSEGWRVTGSPLHF. The CDR3 bases are TGTGCCAGCAGTGAAGGGTGGAGGGTTACGGGTTCACCCCTCCACTTT.

This clone showed up just once. This chain joins TRBV5-1 and TRBJ2-1; a possible D gene is TRBD1 (6 bases). There are 16 residues in the CDR3. CDR1 and CDR2 from the germline V gene are SGHRS and YFSETQ. The V end was cut by 4 bases, the J end by 0 bases, with 14 bases between. The CDR3 DNA reads TGCGCCAGCAGCCTGCTAACAGGGAGCTCCTACAATGAGCAGTTCTTC. This sequence encodes CASSLLTGSSYNEQFF.

This clone was picked up one time. V and J are TRBV7-2 and TRBJ1-6, with TRBD1 matching 8 bases. The germline gives CDR1 SGHTA, CDR2 FQGNSA. This CDR3 contains 15 residues. Losses at the gene ends were 1 base for V and 7 bases for J; bases not matched to a gene: 3. For the CDR3, the DNA is TGTGCCAGCAGCTTAGGGGACAGGATAAATTCACCCCTCCACTTT. Translation gives CASSLGDRINSPLHF.

The chain links TRBV11-2 to TRBJ1-4; D not certain. The CDR3 is 13 residues long. CDR1 SGHAT and CDR2 FQNNGV come from the germline V gene. The V and J ends lost 5 bases and 3 bases respectively, with 7 bases between them. This chain's CDR3 is CASSRVSNEKLFF. DNA for the CDR3: TGTGCCAGCAGCCGAGTTTCTAATGAAAAACTGTTTTTT.

This clone was seen just once. The CDR3 reads CAWGASDTQYF. In nucleotides, the CDR3 is TGTGCCTGGGGAGCGTCAGATACGCAGTATTTT. This chain links TRBV30 with TRBJ2-3; D ambiguous. Germline V gives CDR1 GTSNPN, CDR2 SVGIG (reference sequence). Trimming left V 5 bases short and J 4 bases short, with 7 bases between. CDR3 length equals 11 residues.

This sequence joins TRBV4-1 and TRBJ2-2, with 11 bases matching TRBD2. V gave up 1 base and J gave up 4 bases; unmatched junction bases: 8. This CDR3 spans 18 amino acids. Germline V lookup: CDR1 MGHRA, CDR2 YSYEKL. CDR3 sequence (DNA): TGCGCCAGCAGCCAAGGTACCCCCGGGACTAGCGGCACCGGGGAGCTGTTTTTT. It codes for CASSQGTPGTSGTGELFF.

About this clone: Additional DNA sequences in this sample encode the identical CDR3. The chain carries TRBV4-1 and TRBJ1-2; 8 positions agree with TRBD1. The CDR3 is made up of 15 amino acids. J lost 2 bases, V lost 1 base, and 3 bases had no gene match. From germline, CDR1 is MGHRA and CDR2 YSYEKL. The CDR3 here is CASSQVGQGNYGYTF. The CDR3, as DNA: TGCGCCAGCAGCCAAGTCGGACAGGGCAACTATGGCTACACCTTC.

The chain joins TRBV27 to TRBJ2-1; TRBD1 is a possible D gene (7 bases). The germline V gene has CDR1 MNHEY and CDR2 SMNVEV (reference sequence). V lost 9 bases and J 9 bases, leaving 12 bases between the germline ends. The CDR3 runs 11 residues. This chain's CDR3 is CASPGGREQFF. CDR3 in DNA: TGTGCCAGTCCAGGGGGGCGTGAGCAGTTCTTC.

Only one count was recorded for this clone. This sample also contains other DNA sequences that code for the same CDR3. The gene calls are TRBV4-1 and TRBJ2-5; TRBD1 is a possible D gene (5 bases). The germline gives CDR1 MGHRA, CDR2 YSYEKL. V was clipped by 2 bases and J by 1 base, with 8 bases between them. The CDR3 is made up of 14 amino acids. DNA of the CDR3: TGCGCCAGCAGCCAACCAGGGTCCCAAGAGACCCAGTACTTC. Translated, it gives CASSQPGSQETQYF.

The chain uses TRBV4-1 and TRBJ2-7, with D possibly being TRBD2 (6 bases). The V gene lost 5 bases and the J gene lost 2 bases, with 10 bases spanning the gap. CDR1 and CDR2 (germline): MGHRA, YSYEKL. The CDR3 length is 13 residues. The DNA for the CDR3 is TGCGCCAGCAGCTTCGGGGGAACCTACGAGCAGTACTTC. This gives the protein CASSFGGTYEQYF.

The rearrangement joins TRBV12-3 or TRBV12-4 to TRBJ1-2; D perhaps matches TRBD1 (5 bases). CDR3 length: 13 amino acids. Trimming shortened V by 7 bases and J by 3 bases, and 12 bases separated the two germline ends. In DNA, the CDR3 is TGTGCCAGCAAGAAAGGGGTACACTATGGCTACACCTTC. It encodes CASKKGVHYGYTF.

This chain joins TRBV19 and TRBJ1-2; unclear D gene. CDR1 LNHDA and CDR2 SQIVND come from the germline V gene (reference sequence). The CDR3 has 12 amino acids. Trimming left V 7 bases short and J 5 bases short, with 11 bases between. DNA of the CDR3: TGTGCCAGTACAAACAGAGAATATGGCTACACCTTC. Translation gives CASTNREYGYTF.

V gene TRBV6-5 combines with J gene TRBJ2-5; no clear D gene. Germline V CDR1 and CDR2: MNHEY, SVGAGI. The ends were cut back, 5 bases at V and 3 bases at J, with 7 bases in the middle. The CDR3 is made up of 12 amino acids. CDR3 nucleotide sequence: TGTGCCAGCAGTCCACACAAAGAGACCCAGTACTTC. Translated: CASSPHKETQYF.

The chain couples TRBV5-8 to TRBJ1-5; 9 bases align to TRBD1. With V trimmed by 4 bases and J by 4 bases, 9 bases remained unmatched. This CDR3 is built from 16 residues. The germline CDR1 and CDR2 sequences are SGHTS and YDEGEE. The CDR3 DNA reads TGTGCCAGCAGCCGGGACAGGGACGGAAGGAATCAGCCCCAGCATTTT. It encodes CASSRDRDGRNQPQHF. The whole variable domain, filled in from reference TRBV5-8 and TRBJ1-5, reads EAGVTQSPTHLIKTRGQQATLRCSPISGHTSVYWYQQALGLGLQFLLWYDEGEERNRGNFPPRFSGRQFPNYSSELNVNALELEDSALYLCASSRDRDGRNQPQHFGDGTRLSIL.

V usage is TRBV11-2 and J usage is TRBJ1-5; D may be TRBD1 (5 bases). The CDR3 consists of 14 residues. The germline V gene has CDR1 SGHAT and CDR2 FQNNGV. V was clipped by 5 bases and J by 6 bases, with 14 bases between them. The CDR3 region is CASSPGGGSQPQHF. The CDR3 nucleotides are TGTGCCAGCAGCCCCGGGGGGGGAAGTCAGCCCCAGCATTTT.

The count of this clone is one. V and J are TRBV19 and TRBJ1-2; possibly TRBD1 for D (5 bases). This CDR3 is 13 amino acids long. Germline CDR1 is LNHDA and CDR2 is SQIVND (reference sequence). V was cut by 7 bases and J by 5 bases, with 14 bases left in between. The CDR3 sequence: CASKNLTGYGYTF. CDR3 in DNA: TGTGCCAGTAAAAACCTAACAGGTTATGGCTACACCTTC. Combining the CDR3 with reference TRBV19 and TRBJ1-2 gives the whole variable domain DGGITQSPKYLFRKEGQNVTLSCEQNLNHDAMYWYRQDPGQGLRLIYYSQIVNDFQKGDIAEGYSVSREKKESFPLTVTSAQKNPTAFYLCASKNLTGYGYTFGSGTRLTVV.

V usage is TRBV7-3 and J usage is TRBJ2-5; TRBD1 might be the D (5 bases). This CDR3 comprises 14 residues. V was trimmed by 5 bases and J by 7 bases, leaving 17 bases between them. Germline values: CDR1 SGHTA, CDR2 FQGTGA. The CDR3 DNA is TGTGCCAGCAGCCCCTCCCACAGAACAGGGACCCAGTACTTC. Protein product: CASSPSHRTGTQYF. The whole variable domain, remainder taken from reference TRBV7-3 and TRBJ2-5, is GAGVSQTPSNKVTEKGKYVELRCDPISGHTALYWYRQSLGQGPEFLIYFQGTGAADDSGLPNDRFFAVRPEGSVSTLKIQRTERGDSAVYLCASSPSHRTGTQYFGPGTRLLVL.

This clone appeared a single time. This chain connects TRBV28 to TRBJ1-5, with 10 bases lining up with TRBD1. V lost 5 bases to trimming and J lost 3 bases; unmatched junction nucleotides: 7. CDR3 length equals 16 residues. Germline values: CDR1 MDHEN, CDR2 SYDVKM. The CDR3 DNA is TGTGCCAGCAGTACCATCGACAGGGGGCTCAATCAGCCCCAGCATTTT. This codes for CASSTIDRGLNQPQHF.

The CDR3 sequence: CASSASVETWNTEAFF. CDR3 nucleotides: TGTGCCAGCAGCGCTAGCGTAGAGACCTGGAACACTGAAGCTTTCTTT. The rearrangement uses TRBV5-6 and TRBJ1-1; D call uncertain. V was trimmed by 4 bases and J by 1 base, leaving 17 bases between them. The CDR3 loop spans 16 amino acids. Germline CDR1 is SGHDT and CDR2 is YYEEEE.

V gene TRBV6-5 combines with J gene TRBJ1-6, with TRBD1 identical over 9 bases. From germline, CDR1 is MNHEY and CDR2 SVGAGI. Trimming took 7 bases from V and 6 from J; bases not matched to a gene: 7. The CDR3 consists of 15 residues. CDR3 nucleotides: TGTGCCAGCACTTGGACAGGGGAAATTAATTCACCCCTCCACTTT. Encoded protein: CASTWTGEINSPLHF.

The CDR3 DNA reads TGTGCCAGCAGCCCGCGACAGGCCGTGAACACTGAAGCTTTCTTT. Residues: CASSPRQAVNTEAFF. J is TRBJ1-1 and V is TRBV7-6; perhaps TRBD1 as D (6 bases). This CDR3 region has 15 residues. In germline, CDR1 is SGHVS, CDR2 FNYEAQ. Trimming left V 5 bases short and J 0 bases short, with 13 bases between.